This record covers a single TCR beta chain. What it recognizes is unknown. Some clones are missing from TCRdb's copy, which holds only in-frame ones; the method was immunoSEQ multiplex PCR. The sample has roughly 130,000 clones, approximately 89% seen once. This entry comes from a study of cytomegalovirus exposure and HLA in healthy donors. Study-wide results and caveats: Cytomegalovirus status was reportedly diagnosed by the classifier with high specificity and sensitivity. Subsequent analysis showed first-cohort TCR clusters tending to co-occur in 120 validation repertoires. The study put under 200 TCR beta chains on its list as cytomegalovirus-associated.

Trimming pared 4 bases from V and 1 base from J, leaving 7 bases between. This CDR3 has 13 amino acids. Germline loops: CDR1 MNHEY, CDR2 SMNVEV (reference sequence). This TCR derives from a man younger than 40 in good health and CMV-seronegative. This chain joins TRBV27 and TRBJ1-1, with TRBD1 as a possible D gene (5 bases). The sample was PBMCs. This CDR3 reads CASSYTGNTEAFF. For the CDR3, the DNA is TGTGCCAGCAGTTACACAGGGAACACTGAAGCTTTCTTT.